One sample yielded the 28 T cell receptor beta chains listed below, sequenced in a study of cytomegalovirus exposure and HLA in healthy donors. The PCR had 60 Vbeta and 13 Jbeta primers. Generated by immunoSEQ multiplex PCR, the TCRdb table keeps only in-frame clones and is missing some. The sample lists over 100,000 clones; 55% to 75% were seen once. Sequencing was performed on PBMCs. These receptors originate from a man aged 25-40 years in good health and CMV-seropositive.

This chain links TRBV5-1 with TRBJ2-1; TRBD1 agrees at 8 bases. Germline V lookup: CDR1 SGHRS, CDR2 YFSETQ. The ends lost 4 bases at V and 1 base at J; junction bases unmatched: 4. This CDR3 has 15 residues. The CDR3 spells CASSPGQGSYNEQFF. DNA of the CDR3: TGCGCCAGCAGCCCCGGACAGGGATCCTACAATGAGCAGTTCTTC.

CDR3 nucleotides: TGTGCCAGCAGCCAAGCCGGACAGGGGAATCAGCCCCAGCATTTT. This translates into CASSQAGQGNQPQHF. The chain carries TRBV4-2 and TRBJ1-5; TRBD1 agrees at 9 bases. V trimming: 1 base; J trimming: 4 bases; junction bases outside the gene matches: 2. Per germline, CDR1 LGHNA and CDR2 YNFKEQ. The CDR3 runs 15 residues.

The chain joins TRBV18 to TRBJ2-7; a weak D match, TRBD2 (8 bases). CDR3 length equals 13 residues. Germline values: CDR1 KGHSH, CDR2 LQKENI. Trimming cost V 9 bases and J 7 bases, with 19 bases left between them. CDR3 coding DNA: TGTGCCAGTCGGGACAGCGGGAGCGGGGAGCAGTACGTC. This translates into CASRDSGSGEQYV.

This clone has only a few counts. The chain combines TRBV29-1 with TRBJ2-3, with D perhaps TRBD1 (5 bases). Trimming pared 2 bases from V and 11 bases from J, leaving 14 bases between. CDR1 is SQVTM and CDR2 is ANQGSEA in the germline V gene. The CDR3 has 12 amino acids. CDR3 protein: CSVELQGPGQYF. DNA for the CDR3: TGCAGCGTTGAACTTCAGGGTCCGGGGCAGTATTTT.

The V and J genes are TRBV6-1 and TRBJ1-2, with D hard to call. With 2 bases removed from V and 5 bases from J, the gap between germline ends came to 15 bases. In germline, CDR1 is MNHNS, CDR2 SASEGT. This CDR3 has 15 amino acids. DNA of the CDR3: TGTGCCAGCAGTGAATGGTTACAGTCGAAGTATGGCTACACCTTC. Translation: CASSEWLQSKYGYTF.

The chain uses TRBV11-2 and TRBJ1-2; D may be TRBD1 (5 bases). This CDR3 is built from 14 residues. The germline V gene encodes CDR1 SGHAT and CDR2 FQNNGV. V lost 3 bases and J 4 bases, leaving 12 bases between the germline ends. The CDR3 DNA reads TGTGCCAGCAGCTTGGTTCAGGGACTCTATGGCTACACCTTC. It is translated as CASSLVQGLYGYTF.

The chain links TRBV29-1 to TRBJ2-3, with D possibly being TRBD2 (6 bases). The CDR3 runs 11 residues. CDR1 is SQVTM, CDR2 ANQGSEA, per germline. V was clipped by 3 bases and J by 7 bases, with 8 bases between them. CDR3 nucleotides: TGCAGCGTTGATGGAGGGCATACGCAGTATTTT. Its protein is CSVDGGHTQYF.

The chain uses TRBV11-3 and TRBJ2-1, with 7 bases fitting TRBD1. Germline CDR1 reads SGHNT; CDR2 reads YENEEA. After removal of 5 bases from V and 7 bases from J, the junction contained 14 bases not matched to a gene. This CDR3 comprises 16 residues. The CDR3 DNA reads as TGTGCCAGCAGCCCCTTTAGAGGGGGCCGCGATAATGAGCAGTTCTTC. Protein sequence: CASSPFRGGRDNEQFF.

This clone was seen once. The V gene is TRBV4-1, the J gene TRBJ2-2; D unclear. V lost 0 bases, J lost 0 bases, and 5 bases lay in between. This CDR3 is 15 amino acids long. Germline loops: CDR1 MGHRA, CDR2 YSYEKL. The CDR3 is CASSQDPTNTGELFF. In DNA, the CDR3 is TGCGCCAGCAGCCAAGATCCCACGAACACCGGGGAGCTGTTTTTT.

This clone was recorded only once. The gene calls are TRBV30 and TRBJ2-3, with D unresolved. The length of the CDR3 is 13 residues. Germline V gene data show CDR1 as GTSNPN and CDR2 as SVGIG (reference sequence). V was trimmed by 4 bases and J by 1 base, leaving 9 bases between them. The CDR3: CAWNVPGTDTQYF. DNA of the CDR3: TGTGCCTGGAACGTCCCAGGCACAGATACGCAGTATTTT.

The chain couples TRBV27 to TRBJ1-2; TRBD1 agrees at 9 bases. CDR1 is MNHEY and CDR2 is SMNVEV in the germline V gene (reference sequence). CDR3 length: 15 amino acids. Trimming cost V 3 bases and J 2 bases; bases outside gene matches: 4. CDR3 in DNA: TGTGCCAGCAGTTTCGGGACAGGGATAAACTATGGCTACACCTTC. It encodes CASSFGTGINYGYTF.

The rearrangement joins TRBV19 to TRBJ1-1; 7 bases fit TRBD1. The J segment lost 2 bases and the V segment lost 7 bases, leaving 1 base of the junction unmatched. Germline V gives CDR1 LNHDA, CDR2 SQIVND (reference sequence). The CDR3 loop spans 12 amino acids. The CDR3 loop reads CASNRGNTEAFF. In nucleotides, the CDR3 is TGTGCCAGTAACAGGGGTAACACTGAAGCTTTCTTT.

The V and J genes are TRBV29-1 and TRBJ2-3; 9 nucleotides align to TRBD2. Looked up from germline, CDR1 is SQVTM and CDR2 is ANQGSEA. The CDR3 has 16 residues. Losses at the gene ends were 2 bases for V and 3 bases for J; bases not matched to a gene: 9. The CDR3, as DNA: TGCAGCGTTGAACCGCGGCGGGAGGGCCGGACAGATACGCAGTATTTT. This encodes CSVEPRREGRTDTQYF.

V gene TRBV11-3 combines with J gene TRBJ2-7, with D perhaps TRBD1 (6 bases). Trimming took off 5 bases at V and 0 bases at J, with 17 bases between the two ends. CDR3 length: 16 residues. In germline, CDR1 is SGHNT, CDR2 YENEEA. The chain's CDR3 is CASSPYRVQSSYEQYV. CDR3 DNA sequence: TGTGCCAGCAGCCCCTACAGGGTCCAAAGCTCCTACGAGCAGTACGTC.

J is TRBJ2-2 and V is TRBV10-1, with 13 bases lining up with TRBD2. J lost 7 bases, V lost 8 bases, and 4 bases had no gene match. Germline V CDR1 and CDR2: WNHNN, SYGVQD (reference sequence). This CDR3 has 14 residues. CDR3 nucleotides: TGCGCCAGCCCGGGACTAGCGGGGATCGGGGAGCTGTTTTTT. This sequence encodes CASPGLAGIGELFF.

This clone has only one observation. The CDR3 sequence is CASSPLGQGAYTF. CDR3 DNA sequence: TGCGCCAGCAGCCCCTTAGGACAGGGGGCATACACCTTC. V and J are TRBV5-1 and TRBJ1-2, with TRBD1 matching over 11 bases. The CDR3 spans 13 residues. V trimming: 4 bases; J trimming: 11 bases; junction bases outside the gene matches: 7. Germline CDR1 reads SGHRS; CDR2 reads YFSETQ.

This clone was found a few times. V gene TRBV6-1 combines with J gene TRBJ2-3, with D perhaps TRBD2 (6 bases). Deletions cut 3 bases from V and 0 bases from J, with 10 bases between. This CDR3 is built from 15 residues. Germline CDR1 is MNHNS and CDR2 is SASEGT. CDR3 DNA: TGTGCCAGCAGTGAGGGCGGGATTAGCACAGATACGCAGTATTTT. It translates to CASSEGGISTDTQYF.

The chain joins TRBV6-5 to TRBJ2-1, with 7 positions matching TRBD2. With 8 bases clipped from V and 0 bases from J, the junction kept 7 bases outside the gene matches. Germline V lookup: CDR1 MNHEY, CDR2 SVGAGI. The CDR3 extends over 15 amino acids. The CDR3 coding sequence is TGTGCCAGCGGACGACTAGCCCGCTCCTACAATGAGCAGTTCTTC. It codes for CASGRLARSYNEQFF.

CDR3: CASRLQGWDGYTF. In DNA form, the CDR3 reads TGTGCCAGCAGGCTACAGGGGTGGGATGGCTACACCTTC. The V call is TRBV5-4, the J call TRBJ1-2, with 7 bases lining up with TRBD1. Germline V gene lookup returns CDR1 SGHNT and CDR2 YYREEE (reference sequence). This CDR3 is 13 amino acids long. The J segment lost 6 bases and the V segment lost 5 bases, leaving 7 bases of the junction unmatched.

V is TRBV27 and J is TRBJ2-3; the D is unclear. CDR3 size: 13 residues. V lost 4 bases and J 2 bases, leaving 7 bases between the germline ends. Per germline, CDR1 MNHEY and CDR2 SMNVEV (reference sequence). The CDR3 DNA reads TGTGCCAGCAGTTGGGCCTACACAGATACGCAGTATTTT. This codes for CASSWAYTDTQYF.

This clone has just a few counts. CDR3 residues: CASSPMGGPEAFF. CDR3 coding DNA: TGCGCCAGCAGCCCCATGGGAGGTCCTGAAGCTTTCTTT. J is TRBJ1-1 and V is TRBV4-3; D is unclear. Germline CDR1 and CDR2: LGHNA and YSLEER. The CDR3 runs 13 residues. V lost 4 bases to trimming and J lost 6 bases, with 12 bases between them.

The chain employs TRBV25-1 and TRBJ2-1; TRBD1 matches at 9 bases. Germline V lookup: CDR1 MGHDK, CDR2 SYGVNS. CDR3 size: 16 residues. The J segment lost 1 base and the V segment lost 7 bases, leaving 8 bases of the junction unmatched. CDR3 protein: CASIPGGQGSYNEQFF. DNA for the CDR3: TGTGCCAGCATCCCAGGGGGACAGGGTTCCTACAATGAGCAGTTCTTC. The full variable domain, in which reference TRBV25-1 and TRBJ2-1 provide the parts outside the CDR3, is EADIYQTPRYLVIGTGKKITLECSQTMGHDKMYWYQQDPGMELHLIHYSYGVNSTEKGDLSSESTVSRIRTEHFPLTLESARPSHTSQYLCASIPGGQGSYNEQFFGPGTRLTVL.

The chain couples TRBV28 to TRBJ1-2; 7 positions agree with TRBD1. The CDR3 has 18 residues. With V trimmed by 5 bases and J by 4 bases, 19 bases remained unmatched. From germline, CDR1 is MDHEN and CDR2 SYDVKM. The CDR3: CASSIQQGRLPNFYGYTF. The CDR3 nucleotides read TGTGCCAGCAGTATACAACAGGGGCGTTTACCGAATTTCTATGGCTACACCTTC.

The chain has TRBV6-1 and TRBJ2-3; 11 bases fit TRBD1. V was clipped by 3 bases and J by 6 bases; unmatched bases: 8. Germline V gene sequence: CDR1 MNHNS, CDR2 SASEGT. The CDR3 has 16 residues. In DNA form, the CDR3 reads TGTGCCAGCAGTGAGATGGGACAGGGGGTTTCGGATACGCAGTATTTT. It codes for CASSEMGQGVSDTQYF.

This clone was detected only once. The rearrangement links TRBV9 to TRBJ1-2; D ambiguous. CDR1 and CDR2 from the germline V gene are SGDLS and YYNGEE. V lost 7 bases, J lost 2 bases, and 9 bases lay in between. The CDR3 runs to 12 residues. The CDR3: CASEGPNYGYTF. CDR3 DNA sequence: TGTGCCAGCGAGGGCCCGAACTATGGCTACACCTTC. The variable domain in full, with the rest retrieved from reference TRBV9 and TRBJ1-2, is DSGVTQTPKHLITATGQRVTLRCSPRSGDLSVYWYQQSLDQGLQFLIQYYNGEERAKGNILERFSAQQFPDLHSELNLSSLELGDSALYFCASEGPNYGYTFGSGTRLTVV.

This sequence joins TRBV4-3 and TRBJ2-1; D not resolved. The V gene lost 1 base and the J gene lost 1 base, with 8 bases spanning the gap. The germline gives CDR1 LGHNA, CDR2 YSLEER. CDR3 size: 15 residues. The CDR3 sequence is CASSQVYGSYNEQFF. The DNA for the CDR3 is TGCGCCAGCAGCCAAGTTTACGGTTCCTACAATGAGCAGTTCTTC.

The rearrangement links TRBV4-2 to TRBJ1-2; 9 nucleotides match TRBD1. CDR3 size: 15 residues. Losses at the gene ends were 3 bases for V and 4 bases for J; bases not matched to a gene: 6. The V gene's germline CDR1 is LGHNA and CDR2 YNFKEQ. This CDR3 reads CASSHQGQGLYGYTF. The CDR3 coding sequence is TGTGCCAGCAGCCACCAGGGACAGGGCCTCTATGGCTACACCTTC.

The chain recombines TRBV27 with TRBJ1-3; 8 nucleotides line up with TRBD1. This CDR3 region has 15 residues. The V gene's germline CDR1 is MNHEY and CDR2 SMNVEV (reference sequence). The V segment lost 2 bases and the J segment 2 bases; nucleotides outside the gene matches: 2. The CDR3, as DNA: TGTGCCAGCAGTTTAGACAGGGGTGCTGGAAACACCATATATTTT. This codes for CASSLDRGAGNTIYF.